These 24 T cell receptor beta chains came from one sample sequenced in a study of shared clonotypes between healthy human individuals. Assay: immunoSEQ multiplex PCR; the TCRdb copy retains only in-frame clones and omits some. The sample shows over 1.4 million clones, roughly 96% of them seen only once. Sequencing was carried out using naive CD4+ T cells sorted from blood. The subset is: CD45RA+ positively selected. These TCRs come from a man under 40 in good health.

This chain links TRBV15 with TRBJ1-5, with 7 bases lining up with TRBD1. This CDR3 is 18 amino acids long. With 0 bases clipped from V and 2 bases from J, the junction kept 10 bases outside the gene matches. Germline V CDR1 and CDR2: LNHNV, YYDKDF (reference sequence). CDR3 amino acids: CATSRDWGRGVRNQPQHF. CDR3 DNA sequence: TGTGCCACCAGCAGAGATTGGGGCAGGGGGGTGCGCAATCAGCCCCAGCATTTT. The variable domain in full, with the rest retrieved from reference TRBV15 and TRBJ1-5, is DAMVIQNPRYQVTQFGKPVTLSCSQTLNHNVMYWYQQKSSQAPKLLFHYYDKDFNNEADTPDNFQSRRPNTSFCFLDIRSPGLGDTAMYLCATSRDWGRGVRNQPQHFGDGTRLSIL.

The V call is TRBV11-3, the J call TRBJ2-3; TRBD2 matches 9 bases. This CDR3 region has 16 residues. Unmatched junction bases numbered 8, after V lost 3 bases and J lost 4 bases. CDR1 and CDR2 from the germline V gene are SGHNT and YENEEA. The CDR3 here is CASSFSIAGVADTQYF. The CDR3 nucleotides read TGTGCCAGCAGCTTCAGTATAGCGGGAGTGGCAGATACGCAGTATTTT.

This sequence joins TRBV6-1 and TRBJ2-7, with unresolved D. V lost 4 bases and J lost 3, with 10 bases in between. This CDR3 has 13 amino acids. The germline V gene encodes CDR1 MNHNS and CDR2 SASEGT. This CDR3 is CASSVLGLYEQYF. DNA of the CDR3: TGTGCCAGCAGTGTATTGGGCCTCTACGAGCAGTACTTC.

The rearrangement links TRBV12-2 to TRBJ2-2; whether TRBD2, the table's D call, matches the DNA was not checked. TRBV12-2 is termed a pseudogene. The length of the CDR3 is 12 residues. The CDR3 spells CASRTGAGELFF. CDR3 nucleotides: TGTGCAAGTCGCACGGGAGCCGGGGAGCTGTTTTTT.

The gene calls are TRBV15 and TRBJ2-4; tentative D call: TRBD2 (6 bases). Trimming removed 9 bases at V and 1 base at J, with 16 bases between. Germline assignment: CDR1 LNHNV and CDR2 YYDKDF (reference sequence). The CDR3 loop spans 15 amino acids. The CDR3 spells CATSLGGAAKNIQYF. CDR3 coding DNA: TGTGCCACAAGTTTGGGCGGGGCTGCCAAAAACATTCAGTACTTC.

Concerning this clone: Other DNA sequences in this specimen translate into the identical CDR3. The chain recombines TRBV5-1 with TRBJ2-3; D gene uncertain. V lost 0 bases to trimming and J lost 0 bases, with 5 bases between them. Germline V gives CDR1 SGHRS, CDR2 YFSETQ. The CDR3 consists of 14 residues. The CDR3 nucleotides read TGCGCCAGCAGCTTGGTAGATAGCACAGATACGCAGTATTTT. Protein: CASSLVDSTDTQYF.

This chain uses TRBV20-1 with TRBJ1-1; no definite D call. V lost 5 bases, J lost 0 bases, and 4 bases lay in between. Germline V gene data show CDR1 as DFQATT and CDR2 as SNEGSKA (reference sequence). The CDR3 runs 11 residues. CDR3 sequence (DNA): TGCAGTGCTGGGGTGAACACTGAAGCTTTCTTT. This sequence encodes CSAGVNTEAFF.

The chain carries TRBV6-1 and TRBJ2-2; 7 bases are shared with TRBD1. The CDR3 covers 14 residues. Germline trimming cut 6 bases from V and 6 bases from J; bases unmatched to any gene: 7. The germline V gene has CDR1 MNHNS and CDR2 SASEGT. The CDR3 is CASSSPTGSGELFF. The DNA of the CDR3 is TGTGCCAGCAGCTCTCCGACAGGGTCCGGGGAGCTGTTTTTT.

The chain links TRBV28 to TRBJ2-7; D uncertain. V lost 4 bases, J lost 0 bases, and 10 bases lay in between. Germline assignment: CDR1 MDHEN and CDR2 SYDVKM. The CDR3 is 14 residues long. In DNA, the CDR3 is TGTGCCAGCAGTTGGAGACTTAGCTCCTACGAGCAGTACTTC. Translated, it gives CASSWRLSSYEQYF. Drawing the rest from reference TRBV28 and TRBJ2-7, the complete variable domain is DVKVTQSSRYLVKRTGEKVFLECVQDMDHENMFWYRQDPGLGLRLIYFSYDVKMKEKGDIPEGYSVSREKKERFSLILESASTNQTSMYLCASSWRLSSYEQYFGPGTRLTVT.

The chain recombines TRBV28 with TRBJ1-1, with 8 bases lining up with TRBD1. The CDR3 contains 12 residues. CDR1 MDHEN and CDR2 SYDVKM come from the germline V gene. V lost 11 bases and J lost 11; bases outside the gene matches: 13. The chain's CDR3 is CAAVSGTGRAFF. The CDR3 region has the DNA TGTGCCGCTGTATCCGGGACAGGTAGGGCTTTCTTT.

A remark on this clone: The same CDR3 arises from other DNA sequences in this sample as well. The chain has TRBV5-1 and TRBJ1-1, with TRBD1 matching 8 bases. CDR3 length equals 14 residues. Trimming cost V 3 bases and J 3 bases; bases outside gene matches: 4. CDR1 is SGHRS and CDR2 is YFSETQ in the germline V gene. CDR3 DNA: TGCGCCAGCAGCTCTACAGGGGGGGACACTGAAGCTTTCTTT. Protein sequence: CASSSTGGDTEAFF. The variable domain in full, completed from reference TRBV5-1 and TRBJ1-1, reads KAGVTQTPRYLIKTRGQQVTLSCSPISGHRSVSWYQQTPGQGLQFLFEYFSETQRNKGNFPGRFSGRQFSNSRSEMNVSTLELGDSALYLCASSSTGGDTEAFFGQGTRLTVV.

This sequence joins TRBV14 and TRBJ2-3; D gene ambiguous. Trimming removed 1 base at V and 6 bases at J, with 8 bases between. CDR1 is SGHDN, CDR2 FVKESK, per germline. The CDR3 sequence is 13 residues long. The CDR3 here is CASSQAQGDTQYF. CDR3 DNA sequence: TGTGCCAGCAGCCAAGCCCAAGGGGATACGCAGTATTTT.

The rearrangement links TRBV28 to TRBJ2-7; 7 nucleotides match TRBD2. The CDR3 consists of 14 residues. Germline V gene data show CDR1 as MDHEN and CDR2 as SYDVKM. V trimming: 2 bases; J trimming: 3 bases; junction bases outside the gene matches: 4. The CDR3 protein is CASSLAGTNYEQYF. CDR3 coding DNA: TGTGCCAGCAGTTTAGCCGGGACTAACTACGAGCAGTACTTC.

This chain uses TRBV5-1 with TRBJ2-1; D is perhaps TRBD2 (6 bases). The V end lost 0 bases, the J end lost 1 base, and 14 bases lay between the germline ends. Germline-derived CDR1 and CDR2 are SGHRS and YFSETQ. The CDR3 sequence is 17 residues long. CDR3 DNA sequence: TGCGCCAGCAGCTTGGCCAAAGGGGCGGGATCCTACAATGAGCAGTTCTTC. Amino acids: CASSLAKGAGSYNEQFF.

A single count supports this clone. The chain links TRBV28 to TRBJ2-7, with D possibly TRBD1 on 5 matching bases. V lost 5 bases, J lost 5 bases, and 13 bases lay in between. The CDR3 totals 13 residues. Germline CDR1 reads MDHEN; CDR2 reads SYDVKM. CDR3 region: CASSIRQMNEQYF. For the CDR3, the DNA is TGTGCCAGCAGTATTCGACAGATGAACGAGCAGTACTTC. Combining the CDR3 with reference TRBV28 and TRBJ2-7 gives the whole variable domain DVKVTQSSRYLVKRTGEKVFLECVQDMDHENMFWYRQDPGLGLRLIYFSYDVKMKEKGDIPEGYSVSREKKERFSLILESASTNQTSMYLCASSIRQMNEQYFGPGTRLTVT.

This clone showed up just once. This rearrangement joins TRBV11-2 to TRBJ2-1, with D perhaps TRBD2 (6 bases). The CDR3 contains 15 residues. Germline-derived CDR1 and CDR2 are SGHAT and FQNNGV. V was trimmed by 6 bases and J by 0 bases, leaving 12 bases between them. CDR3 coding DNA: TGTGCCAGCAGACTAGCTTTTGGCTCCTACAATGAGCAGTTCTTC. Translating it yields CASRLAFGSYNEQFF.

CDR3 protein: CASSARGVGRNEQYF. As DNA, the CDR3 is TGTGCCAGCAGCGCGAGGGGCGTAGGCAGAAACGAGCAGTACTTC. The rearrangement uses TRBV11-2 and TRBJ2-7, with D perhaps being TRBD1 or TRBD2 (5 bases each). Germline V gene data show CDR1 as SGHAT and CDR2 as FQNNGV. The ends were cut back, 5 bases at V and 5 bases at J, with 19 bases in the middle. The CDR3 has 15 amino acids.

The CDR3 DNA reads TGTGCCAGCTCACCGATAAGAGAAAGAAAGGGCCAAGAGACCCAGTACTTC. Its translation: CASSPIRERKGQETQYF. This sequence joins TRBV18 and TRBJ2-5; D is ambiguous. Germline V gene lookup returns CDR1 KGHSH and CDR2 LQKENI. The CDR3 totals 17 residues. The V gene lost 3 bases and the J gene lost 1 base, with 18 bases spanning the gap.

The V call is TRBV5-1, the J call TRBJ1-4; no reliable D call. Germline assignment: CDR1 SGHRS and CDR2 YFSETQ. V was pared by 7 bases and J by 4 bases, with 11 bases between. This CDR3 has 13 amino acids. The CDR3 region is CASGRWSNEKLFF. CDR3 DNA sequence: TGCGCCAGCGGGCGGTGGAGTAATGAAAAACTGTTTTTT.

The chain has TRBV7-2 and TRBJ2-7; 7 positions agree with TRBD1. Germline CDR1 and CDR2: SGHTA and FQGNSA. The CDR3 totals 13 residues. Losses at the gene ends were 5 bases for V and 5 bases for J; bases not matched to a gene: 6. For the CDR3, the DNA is TGTGCCAGCAGCCCACAGGGGTTGGACGAGCAGTACTTC. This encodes CASSPQGLDEQYF.

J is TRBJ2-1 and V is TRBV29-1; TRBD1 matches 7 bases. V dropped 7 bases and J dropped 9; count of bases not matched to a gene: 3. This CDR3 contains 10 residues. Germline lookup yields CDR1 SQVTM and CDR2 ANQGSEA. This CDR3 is CSGQGTEQFF. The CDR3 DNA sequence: TGCAGCGGACAGGGCACTGAGCAGTTCTTC.

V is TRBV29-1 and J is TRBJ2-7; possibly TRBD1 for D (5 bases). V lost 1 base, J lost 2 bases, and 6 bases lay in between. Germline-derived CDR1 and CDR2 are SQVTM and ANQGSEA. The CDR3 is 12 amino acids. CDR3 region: CSVEATAYEQYF. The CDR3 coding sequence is TGCAGCGTTGAAGCGACAGCCTACGAGCAGTACTTC.

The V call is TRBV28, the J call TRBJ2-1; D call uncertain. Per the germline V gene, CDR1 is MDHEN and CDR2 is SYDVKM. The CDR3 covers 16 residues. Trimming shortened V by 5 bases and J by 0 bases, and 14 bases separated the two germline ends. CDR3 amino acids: CASSNTPGDSYNEQFF. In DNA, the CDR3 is TGTGCCAGCAGTAACACACCCGGTGACTCCTACAATGAGCAGTTCTTC.

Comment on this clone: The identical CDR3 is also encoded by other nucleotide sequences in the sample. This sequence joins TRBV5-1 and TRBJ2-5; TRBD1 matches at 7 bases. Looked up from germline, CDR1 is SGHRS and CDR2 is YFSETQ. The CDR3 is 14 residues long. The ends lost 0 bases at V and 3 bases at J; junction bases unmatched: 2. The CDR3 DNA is TGCGCCAGCAGCTTGGGAGACAGGGAAGAGACCCAGTACTTC. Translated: CASSLGDREETQYF.